This entry concerns a single T cell receptor beta chain. This sample was included in a study of blood T cells in healthy people across ages. Each donor gave roughly 10 milliliters of peripheral blood. The use of a sample-barcoded 5' primer and a J-beta primer mix characterized a second PCR of about 6 to 12 cycles. Each cDNA molecule was tagged by a template-switch adaptor with 12 random nucleotides. MiXCR, applied by TCRdb to the 5' RACE reads, yields one record per CDR3 protein. The profile shows 800,000 to 950,000 distinct CDR3 sequences, approximately 32% of them singletons. Trimming at V came to 0 bases and at J to 4 bases, leaving 3 bases not matched to a gene. CDR1 and CDR2 from the germline V gene are LGHNA and YSLEER. CDR3 size: 15 residues. These data were likewise used in another study, on T cells of mothers and their children. That source adds: In both related and unrelated pairs, TCR recombination output is shaped similarly by thymic selection.

The specimen was blood. This chain connects TRBV4-3 to TRBJ2-1; TRBD2 agrees at 7 bases. This sequence was found in a woman aged 35 to 49 in good health. CDR3 residues: CASSQDSSGYNEQFF. For the CDR3, the DNA is TGCGCCAGCAGCCAAGATAGTAGCGGGTACAATGAGCAGTTCTTC.